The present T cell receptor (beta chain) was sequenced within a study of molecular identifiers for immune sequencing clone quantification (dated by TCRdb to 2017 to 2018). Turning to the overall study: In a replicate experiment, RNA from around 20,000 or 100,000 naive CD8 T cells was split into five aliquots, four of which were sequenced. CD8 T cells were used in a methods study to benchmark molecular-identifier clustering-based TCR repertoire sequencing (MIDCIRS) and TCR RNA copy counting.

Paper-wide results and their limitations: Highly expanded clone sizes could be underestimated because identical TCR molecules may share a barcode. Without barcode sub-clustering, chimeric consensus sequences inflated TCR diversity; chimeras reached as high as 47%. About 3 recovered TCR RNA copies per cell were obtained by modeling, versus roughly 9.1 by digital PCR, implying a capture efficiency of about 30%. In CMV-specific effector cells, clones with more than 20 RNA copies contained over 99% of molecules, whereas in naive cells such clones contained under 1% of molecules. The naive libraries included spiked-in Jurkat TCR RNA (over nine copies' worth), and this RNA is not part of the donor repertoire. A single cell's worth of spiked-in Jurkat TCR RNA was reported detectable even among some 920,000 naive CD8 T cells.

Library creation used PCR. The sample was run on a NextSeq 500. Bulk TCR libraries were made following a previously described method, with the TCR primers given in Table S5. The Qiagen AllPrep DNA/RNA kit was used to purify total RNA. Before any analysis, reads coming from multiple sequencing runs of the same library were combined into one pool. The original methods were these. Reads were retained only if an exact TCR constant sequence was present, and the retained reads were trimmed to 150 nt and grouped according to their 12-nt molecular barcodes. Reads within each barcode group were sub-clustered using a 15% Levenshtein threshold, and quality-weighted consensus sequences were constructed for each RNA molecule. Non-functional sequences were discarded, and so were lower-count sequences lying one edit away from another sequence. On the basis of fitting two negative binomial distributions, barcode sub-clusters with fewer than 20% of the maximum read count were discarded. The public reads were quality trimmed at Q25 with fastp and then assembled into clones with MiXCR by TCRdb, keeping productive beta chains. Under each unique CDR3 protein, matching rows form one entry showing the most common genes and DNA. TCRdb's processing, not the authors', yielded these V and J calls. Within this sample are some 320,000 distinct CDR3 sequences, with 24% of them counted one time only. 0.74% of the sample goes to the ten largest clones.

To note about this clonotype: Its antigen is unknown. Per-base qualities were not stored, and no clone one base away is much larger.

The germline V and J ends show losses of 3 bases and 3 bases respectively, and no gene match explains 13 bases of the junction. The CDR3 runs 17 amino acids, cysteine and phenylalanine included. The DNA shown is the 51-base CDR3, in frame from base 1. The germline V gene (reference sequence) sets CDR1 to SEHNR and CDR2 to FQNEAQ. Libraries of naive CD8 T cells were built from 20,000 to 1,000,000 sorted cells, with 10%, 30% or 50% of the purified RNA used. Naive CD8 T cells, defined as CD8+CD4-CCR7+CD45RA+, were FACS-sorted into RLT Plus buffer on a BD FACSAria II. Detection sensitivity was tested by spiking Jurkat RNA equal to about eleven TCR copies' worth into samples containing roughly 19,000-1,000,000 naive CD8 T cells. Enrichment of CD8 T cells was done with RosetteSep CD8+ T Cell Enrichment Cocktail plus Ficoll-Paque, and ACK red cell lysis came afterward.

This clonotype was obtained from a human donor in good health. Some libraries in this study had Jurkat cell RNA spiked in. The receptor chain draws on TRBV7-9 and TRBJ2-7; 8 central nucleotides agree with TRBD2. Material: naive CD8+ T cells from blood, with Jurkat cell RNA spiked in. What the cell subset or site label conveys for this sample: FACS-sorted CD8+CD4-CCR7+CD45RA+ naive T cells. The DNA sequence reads TGTGCCAGCAGCTTTGTTCCGGGACTAGAGTACCTCTACGAGCAGTACTTC. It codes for CASSFVPGLEYLYEQYF.